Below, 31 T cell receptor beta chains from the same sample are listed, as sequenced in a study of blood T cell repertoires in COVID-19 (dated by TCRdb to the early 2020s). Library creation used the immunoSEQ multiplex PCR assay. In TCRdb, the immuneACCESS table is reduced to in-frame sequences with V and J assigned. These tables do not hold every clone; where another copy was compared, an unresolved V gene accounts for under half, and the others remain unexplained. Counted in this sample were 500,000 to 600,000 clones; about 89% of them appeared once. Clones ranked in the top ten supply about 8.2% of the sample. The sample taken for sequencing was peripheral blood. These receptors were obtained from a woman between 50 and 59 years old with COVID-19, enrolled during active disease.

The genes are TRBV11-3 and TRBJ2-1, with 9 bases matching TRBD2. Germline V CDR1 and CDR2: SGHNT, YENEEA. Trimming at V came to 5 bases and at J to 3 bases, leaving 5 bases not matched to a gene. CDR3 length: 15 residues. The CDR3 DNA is TGTGCCAGCAGCGCGGGGGGGGGTTTCTACAATGAGCAGTTCTTC. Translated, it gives CASSAGGGFYNEQFF.

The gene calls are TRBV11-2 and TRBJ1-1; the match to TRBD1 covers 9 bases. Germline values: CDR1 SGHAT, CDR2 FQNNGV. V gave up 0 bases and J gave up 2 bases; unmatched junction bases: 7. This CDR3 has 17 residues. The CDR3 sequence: CASSLEGTGRPNTEAFF. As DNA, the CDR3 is TGTGCCAGCAGCTTAGAGGGGACAGGGCGGCCCAACACTGAAGCTTTCTTT.

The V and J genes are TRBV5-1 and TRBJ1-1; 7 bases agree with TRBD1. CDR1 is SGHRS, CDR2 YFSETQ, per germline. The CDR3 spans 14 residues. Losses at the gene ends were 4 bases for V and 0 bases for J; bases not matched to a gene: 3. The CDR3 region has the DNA TGCGCCAGCAGCGAGACAGGGCTGAACACTGAAGCTTTCTTT. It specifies CASSETGLNTEAFF.

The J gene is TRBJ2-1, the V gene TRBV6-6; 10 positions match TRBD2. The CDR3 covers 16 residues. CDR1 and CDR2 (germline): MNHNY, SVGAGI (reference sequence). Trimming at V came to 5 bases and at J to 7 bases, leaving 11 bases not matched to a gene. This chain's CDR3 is CASSTGAGGPQNEQFF. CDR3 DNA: TGTGCCAGCAGTACGGGAGCGGGGGGGCCTCAAAATGAGCAGTTCTTC.

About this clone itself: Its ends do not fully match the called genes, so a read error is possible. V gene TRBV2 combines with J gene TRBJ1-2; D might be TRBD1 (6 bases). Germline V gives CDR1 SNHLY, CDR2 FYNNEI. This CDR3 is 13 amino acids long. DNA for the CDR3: TGTGCCAGCAGTGAAGCGGGGGCGGCCCCAGGGGCCTTC. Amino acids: CASSEAGAAPGAF.

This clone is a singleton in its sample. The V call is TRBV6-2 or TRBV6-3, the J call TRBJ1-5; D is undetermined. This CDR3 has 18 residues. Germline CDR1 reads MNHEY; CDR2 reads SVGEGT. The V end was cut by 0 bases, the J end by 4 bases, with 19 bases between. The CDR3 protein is CASSYSSGRGRDNQPQHF. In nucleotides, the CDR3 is TGTGCCAGCAGTTACTCCTCGGGCCGAGGCCGGGATAATCAGCCCCAGCATTTT.

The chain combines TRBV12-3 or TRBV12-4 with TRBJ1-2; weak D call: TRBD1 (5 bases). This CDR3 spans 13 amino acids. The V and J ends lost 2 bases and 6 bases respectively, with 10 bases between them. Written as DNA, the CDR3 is TGTGCCAGCAGTTTACGACAGACTGATGGCTACACCTTC. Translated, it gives CASSLRQTDGYTF.

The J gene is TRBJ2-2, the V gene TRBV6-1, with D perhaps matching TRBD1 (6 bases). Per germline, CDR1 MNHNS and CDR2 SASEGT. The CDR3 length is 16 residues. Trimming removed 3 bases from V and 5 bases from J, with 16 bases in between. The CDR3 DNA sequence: TGTGCCAGCAGTGAGGTGGGGGCTTTCGGAACCGGGGAGCTGTTTTTT. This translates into CASSEVGAFGTGELFF.

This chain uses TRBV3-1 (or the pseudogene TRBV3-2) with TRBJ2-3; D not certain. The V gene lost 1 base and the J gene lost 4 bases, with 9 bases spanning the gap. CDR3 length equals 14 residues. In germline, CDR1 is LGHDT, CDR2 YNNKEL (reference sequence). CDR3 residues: CASSQVTGSDTQYF. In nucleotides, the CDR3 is TGTGCCAGCAGCCAAGTAACGGGTTCAGATACGCAGTATTTT.

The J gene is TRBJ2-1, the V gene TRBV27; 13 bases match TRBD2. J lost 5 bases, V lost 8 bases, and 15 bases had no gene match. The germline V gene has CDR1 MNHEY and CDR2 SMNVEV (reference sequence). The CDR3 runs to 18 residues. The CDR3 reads CASPLALSGTSGDNEQFF. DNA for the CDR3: TGTGCCAGCCCTTTGGCCCTGTCCGGGACTAGCGGGGACAATGAGCAGTTCTTC.

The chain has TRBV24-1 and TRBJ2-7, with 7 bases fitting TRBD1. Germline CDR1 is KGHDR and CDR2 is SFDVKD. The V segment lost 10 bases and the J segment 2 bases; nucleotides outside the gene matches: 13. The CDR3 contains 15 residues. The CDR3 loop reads CATPTGRANPYEQYF. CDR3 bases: TGTGCCACGCCGACAGGGAGAGCAAACCCCTACGAGCAGTACTTC.

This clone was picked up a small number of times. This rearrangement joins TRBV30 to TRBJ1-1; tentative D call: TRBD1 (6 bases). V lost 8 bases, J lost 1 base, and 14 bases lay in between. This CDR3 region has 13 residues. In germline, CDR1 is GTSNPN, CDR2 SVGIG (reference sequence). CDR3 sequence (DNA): TGTGCCCGCTCCGGACAGTCGAACACTGAAGCTTTCTTT. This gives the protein CARSGQSNTEAFF.

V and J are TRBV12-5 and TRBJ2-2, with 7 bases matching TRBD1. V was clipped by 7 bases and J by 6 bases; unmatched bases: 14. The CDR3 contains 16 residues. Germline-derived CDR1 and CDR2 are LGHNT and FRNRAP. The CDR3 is CASASRQGVQAGELFF. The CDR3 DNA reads TGTGCTAGTGCCTCGCGGCAGGGGGTACAGGCCGGGGAGCTGTTTTTT.

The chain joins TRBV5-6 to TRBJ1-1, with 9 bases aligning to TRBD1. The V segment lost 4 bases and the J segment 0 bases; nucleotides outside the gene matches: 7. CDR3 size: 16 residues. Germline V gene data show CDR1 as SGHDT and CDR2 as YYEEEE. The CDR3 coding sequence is TGTGCCAGCAGCCCCGGGACAGGGAAGTTGAACACTGAAGCTTTCTTT. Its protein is CASSPGTGKLNTEAFF.

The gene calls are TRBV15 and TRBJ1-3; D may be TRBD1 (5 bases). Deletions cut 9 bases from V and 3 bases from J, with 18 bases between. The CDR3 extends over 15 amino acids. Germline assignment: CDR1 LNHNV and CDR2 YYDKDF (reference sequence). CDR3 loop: CATTLGGDNGNTIYF. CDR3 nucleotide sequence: TGTGCCACGACCCTGGGGGGGGATAATGGAAACACCATATATTTT.

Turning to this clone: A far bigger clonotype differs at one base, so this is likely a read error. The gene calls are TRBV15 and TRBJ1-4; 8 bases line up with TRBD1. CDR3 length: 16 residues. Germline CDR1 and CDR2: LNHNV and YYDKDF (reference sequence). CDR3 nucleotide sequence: TGTGCCACCAGCGGCGGACAGGGTGCAACTAATGAAATACTGTTTTTT. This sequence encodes CATSGGQGATNEILFF. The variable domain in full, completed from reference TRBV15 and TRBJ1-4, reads DAMVIQNPRYQVTQFGKPVTLSCSQTLNHNVMYWYQQKSSQAPKLLFHYYDKDFNNEADTPDNFQSRRPNTSFCFLDIRSPGLGDTAMYLCATSGGQGATNEILFFGSGTQLSVL.

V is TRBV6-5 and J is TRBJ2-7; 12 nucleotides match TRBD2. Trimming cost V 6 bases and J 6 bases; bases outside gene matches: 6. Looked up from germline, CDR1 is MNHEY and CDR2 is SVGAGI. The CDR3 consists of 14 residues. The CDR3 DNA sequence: TGTGCCAGCAGACGGACTAGCGGGGCTGGCGAGCAGTACTTC. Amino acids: CASRRTSGAGEQYF.

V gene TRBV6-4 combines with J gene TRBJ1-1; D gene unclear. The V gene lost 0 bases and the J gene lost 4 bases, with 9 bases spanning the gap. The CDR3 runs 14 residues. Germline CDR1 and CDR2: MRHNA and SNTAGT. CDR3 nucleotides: TGTGCCAGCAGTGACTCGTCGACGGGCACTGAAGCTTTCTTT. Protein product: CASSDSSTGTEAFF.

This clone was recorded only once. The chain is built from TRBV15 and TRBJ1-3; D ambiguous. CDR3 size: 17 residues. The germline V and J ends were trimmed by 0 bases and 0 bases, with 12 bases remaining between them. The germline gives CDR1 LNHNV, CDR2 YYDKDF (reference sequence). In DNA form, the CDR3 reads TGTGCCACCAGCAGAGATACTAGCCTTTTCTCTGGAAACACCATATATTTT. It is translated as CATSRDTSLFSGNTIYF. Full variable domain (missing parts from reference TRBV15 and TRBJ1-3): DAMVIQNPRYQVTQFGKPVTLSCSQTLNHNVMYWYQQKSSQAPKLLFHYYDKDFNNEADTPDNFQSRRPNTSFCFLDIRSPGLGDTAMYLCATSRDTSLFSGNTIYFGEGSWLTVV.

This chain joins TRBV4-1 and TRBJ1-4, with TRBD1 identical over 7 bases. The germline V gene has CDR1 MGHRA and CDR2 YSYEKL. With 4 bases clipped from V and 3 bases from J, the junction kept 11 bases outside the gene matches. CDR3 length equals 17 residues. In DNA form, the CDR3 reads TGCGCCAGCAGCCCTCACAGGGGTCAACGATCTAATGAAAAACTGTTTTTT. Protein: CASSPHRGQRSNEKLFF.

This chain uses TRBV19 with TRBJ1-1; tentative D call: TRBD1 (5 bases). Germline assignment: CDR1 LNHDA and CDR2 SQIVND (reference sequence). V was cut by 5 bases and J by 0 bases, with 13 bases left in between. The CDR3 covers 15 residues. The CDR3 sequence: CASSRRAAMNTEAFF. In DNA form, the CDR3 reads TGTGCCAGTAGTCGCAGGGCAGCCATGAACACTGAAGCTTTCTTT.

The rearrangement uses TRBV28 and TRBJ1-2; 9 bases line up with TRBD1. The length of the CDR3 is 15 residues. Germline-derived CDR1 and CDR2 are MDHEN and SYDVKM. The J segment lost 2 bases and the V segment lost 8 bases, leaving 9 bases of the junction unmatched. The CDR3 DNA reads TGTGCCAGCGGGGAACAGGGGGCGTACAACTATGGCTACACCTTC. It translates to CASGEQGAYNYGYTF.

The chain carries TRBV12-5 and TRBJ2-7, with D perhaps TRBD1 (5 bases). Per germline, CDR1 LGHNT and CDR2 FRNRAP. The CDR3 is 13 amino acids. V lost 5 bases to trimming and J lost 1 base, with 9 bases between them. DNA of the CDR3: TGTGCTAGTGGTCTGACAGCTTCCTACGAGCAGTACTTC. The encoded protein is CASGLTASYEQYF.

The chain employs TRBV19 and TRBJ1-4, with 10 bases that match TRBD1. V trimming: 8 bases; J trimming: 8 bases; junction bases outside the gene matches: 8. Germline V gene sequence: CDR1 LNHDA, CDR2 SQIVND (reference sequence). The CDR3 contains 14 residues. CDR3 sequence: CASRLGTGEEKLFF. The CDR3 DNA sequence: TGTGCCAGTCGGCTCGGGACAGGGGAGGAAAAACTGTTTTTT.

The CDR3 coding sequence is TGTGCCAGCAGCAGAGGGCTGAGCACAGATACGCAGTATTTT. Translation: CASSRGLSTDTQYF. This sequence joins TRBV27 and TRBJ2-3; tentatively, D is TRBD2 (5 bases). The germline CDR1 and CDR2 sequences are MNHEY and SMNVEV (reference sequence). This CDR3 region has 14 residues. The V end was cut by 6 bases, the J end by 0 bases, with 10 bases between.

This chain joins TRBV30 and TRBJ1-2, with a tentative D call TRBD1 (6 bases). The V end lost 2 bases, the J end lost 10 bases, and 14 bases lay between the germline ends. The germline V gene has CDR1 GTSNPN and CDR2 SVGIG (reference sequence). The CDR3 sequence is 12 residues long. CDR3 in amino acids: CAWSSPGDLYTF. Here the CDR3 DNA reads TGTGCCTGGAGTTCTCCAGGGGACCTCTACACCTTC.

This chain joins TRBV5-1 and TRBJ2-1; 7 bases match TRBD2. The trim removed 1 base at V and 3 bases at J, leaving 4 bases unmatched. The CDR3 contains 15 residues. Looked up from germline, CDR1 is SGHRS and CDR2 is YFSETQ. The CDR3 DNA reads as TGCGCCAGCAGCTTGATCCGCGGGGGCTACAATGAGCAGTTCTTC. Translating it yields CASSLIRGGYNEQFF. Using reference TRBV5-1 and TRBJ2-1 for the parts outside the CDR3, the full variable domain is KAGVTQTPRYLIKTRGQQVTLSCSPISGHRSVSWYQQTPGQGLQFLFEYFSETQRNKGNFPGRFSGRQFSNSRSEMNVSTLELGDSALYLCASSLIRGGYNEQFFGPGTRLTVL.

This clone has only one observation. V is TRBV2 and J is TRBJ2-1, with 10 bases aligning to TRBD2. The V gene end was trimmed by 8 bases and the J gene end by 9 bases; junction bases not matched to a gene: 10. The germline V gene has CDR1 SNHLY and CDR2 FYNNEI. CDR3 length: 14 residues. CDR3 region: CASDLSGGAGEQFF. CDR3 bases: TGTGCCAGCGATCTCAGCGGGGGGGCGGGTGAGCAGTTCTTC.

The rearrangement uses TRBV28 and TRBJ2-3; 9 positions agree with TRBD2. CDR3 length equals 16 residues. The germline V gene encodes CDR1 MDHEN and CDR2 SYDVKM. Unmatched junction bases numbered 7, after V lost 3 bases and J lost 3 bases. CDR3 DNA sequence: TGTGCCAGCAGTTTCCGAAGCGGGGGGAATACAGATACGCAGTATTTT. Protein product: CASSFRSGGNTDTQYF.

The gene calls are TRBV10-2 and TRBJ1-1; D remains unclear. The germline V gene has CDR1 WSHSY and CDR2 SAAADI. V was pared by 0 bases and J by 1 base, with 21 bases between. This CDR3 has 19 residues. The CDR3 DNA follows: TGCGCCAGCAGTGAGTCGATAAGTCGTCGGGGTCGGGAGAACACTGAAGCTTTCTTT. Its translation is CASSESISRRGRENTEAFF.

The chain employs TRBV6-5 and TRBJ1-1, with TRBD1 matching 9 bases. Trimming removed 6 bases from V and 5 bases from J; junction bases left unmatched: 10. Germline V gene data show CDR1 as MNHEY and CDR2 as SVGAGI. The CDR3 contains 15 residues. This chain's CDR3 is CASRKPVTGGTEAFF. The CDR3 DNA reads TGTGCCAGCAGGAAACCCGTGACAGGGGGAACTGAAGCTTTCTTT.